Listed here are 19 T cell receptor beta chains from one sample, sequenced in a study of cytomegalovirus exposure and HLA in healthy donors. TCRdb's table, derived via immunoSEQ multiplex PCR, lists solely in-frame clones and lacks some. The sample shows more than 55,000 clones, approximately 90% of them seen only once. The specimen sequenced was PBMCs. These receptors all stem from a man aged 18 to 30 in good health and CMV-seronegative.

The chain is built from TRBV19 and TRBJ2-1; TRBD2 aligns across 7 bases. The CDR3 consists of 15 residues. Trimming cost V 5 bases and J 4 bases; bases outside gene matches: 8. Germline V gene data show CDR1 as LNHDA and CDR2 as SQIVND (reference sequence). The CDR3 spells CASSSLAAAYNEQFF. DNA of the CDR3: TGTGCCAGTAGTTCTCTAGCGGCGGCGTACAATGAGCAGTTCTTC.

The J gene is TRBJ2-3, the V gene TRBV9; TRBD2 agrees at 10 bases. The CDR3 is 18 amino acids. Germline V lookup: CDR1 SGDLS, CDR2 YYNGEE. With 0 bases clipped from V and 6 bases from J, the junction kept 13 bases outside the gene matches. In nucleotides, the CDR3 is TGTGCCAGCAGCGTAGATAGCGGGAGGTCGTCCGTTTCGGATACGCAGTATTTT. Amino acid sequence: CASSVDSGRSSVSDTQYF.

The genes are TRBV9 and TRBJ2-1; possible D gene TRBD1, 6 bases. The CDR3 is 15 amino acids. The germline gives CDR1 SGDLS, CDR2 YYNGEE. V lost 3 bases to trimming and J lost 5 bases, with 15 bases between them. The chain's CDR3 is CASSDRVRTHNEQFF. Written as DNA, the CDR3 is TGTGCCAGCAGCGACAGGGTAAGGACACACAATGAGCAGTTCTTC.

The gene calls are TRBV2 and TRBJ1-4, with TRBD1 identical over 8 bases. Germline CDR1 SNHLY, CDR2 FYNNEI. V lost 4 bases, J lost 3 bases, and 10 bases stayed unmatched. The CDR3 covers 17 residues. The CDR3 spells CASSVGSGGSANEKLFF. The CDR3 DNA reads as TGTGCCAGCAGTGTGGGGTCAGGGGGCTCTGCTAATGAAAAACTGTTTTTT.

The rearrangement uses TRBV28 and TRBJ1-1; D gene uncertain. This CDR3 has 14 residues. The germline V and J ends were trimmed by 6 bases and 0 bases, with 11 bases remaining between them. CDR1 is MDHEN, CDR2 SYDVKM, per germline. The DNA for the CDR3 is TGTGCCAGCAGGGAGTCGGGATTGAACACTGAAGCTTTCTTT. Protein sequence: CASRESGLNTEAFF.

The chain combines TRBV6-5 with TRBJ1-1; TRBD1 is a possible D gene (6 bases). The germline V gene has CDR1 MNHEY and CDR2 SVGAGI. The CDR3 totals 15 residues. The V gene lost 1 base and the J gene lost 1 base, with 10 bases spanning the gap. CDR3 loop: CASSYWGGGNTEAFF. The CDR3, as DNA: TGTGCCAGCAGTTACTGGGGGGGCGGGAACACTGAAGCTTTCTTT.

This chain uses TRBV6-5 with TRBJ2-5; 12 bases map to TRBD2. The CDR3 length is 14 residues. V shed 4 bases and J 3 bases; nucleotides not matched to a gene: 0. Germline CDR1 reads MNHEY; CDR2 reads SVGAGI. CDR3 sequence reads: CASSWTSGKETQYF. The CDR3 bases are TGTGCCAGCAGTTGGACTAGCGGGAAAGAGACCCAGTACTTC.

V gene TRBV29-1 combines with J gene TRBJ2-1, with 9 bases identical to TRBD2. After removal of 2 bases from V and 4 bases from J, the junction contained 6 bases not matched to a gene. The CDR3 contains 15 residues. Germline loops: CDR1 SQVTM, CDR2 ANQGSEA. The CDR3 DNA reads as TGCAGCGTTGAACAATACGCGGGAGGGTACAATGAGCAGTTCTTC. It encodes CSVEQYAGGYNEQFF.

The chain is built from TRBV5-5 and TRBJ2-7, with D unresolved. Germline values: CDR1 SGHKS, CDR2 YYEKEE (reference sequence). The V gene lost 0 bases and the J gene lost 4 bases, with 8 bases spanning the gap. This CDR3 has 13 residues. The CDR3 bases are TGTGCCAGCAGCTTGGGGCAGAATTACGAGCAGTACTTC. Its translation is CASSLGQNYEQYF.

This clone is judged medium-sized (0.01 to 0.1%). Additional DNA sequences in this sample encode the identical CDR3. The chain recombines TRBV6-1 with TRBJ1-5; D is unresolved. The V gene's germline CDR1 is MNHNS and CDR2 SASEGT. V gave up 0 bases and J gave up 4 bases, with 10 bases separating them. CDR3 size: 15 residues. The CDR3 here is CASSEADGVNQPQHF. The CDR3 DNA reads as TGTGCCAGCAGTGAAGCCGACGGAGTTAATCAGCCCCAGCATTTT.

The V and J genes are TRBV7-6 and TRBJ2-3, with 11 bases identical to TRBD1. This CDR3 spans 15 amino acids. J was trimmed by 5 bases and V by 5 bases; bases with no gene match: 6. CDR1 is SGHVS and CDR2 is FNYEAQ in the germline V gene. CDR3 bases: TGTGCCAGCAGCCCCGGGACAGGGGGGATAGATACGCAGTATTTT. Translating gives CASSPGTGGIDTQYF. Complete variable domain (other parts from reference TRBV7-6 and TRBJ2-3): GAGVSQSPRYKVTKRGQDVALRCDPISGHVSLYWYRQALGQGPEFLTYFNYEAQQDKSGLPNDRFSAERPEGSISTLTIQRTEQRDSAMYRCASSPGTGGIDTQYFGPGTRLTVL.

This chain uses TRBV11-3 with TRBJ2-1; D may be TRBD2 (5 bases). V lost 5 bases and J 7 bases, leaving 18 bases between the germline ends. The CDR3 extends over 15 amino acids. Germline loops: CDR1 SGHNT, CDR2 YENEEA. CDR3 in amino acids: CASSIRGSLGNEQFF. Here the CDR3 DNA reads TGTGCCAGCAGCATTCGGGGTTCCTTGGGGAATGAGCAGTTCTTC.

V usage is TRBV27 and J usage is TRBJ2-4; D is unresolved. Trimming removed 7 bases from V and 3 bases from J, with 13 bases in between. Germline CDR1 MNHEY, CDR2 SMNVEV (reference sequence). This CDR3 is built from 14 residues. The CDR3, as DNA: TGTGCCAGCACCTCGTTACAGTACAAAAACATTCAGTACTTC. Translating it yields CASTSLQYKNIQYF.

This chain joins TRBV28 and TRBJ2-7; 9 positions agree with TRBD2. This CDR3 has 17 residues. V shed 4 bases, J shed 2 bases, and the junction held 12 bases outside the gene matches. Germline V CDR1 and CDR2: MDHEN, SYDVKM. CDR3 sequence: CASSSPGLAGTTYEQYF. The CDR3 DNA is TGTGCCAGCAGTTCCCCCGGGCTAGCGGGAACGACCTACGAGCAGTACTTC. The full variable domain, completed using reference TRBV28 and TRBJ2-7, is DVKVTQSSRYLVKRTGEKVFLECVQDMDHENMFWYRQDPGLGLRLIYFSYDVKMKEKGDIPEGYSVSREKKERFSLILESASTNQTSMYLCASSSPGLAGTTYEQYFGPGTRLTVT.

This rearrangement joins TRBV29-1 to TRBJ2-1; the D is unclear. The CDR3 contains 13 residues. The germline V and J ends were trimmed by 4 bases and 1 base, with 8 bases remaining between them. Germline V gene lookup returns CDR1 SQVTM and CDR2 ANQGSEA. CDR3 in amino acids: CSVGGGSYNEQFF. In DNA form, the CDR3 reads TGCAGCGTTGGCGGTGGTTCCTACAATGAGCAGTTCTTC.

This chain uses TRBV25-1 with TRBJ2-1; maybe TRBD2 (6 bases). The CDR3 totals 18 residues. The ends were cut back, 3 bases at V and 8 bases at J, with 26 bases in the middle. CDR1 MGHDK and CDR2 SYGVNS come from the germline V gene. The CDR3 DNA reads TGTGCCAGCAGTGACGGACTACCATTAGGTTCTTCGTTTGATGAGCAGTTCTTC. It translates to CASSDGLPLGSSFDEQFF.

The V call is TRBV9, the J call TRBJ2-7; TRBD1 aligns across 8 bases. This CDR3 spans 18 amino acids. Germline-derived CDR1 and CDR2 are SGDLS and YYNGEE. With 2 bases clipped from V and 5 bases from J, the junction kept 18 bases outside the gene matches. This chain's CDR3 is CASSVGLGQGEVFHEQYF. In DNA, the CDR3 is TGTGCCAGCAGCGTCGGCCTTGGACAGGGTGAAGTGTTTCACGAGCAGTACTTC.

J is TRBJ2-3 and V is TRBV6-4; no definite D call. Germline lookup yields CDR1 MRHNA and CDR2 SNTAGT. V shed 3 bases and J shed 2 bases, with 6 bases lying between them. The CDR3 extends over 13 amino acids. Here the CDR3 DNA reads TGTGCCAGCAGTGAGGGCACCACAGATACGCAGTATTTT. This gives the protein CASSEGTTDTQYF.

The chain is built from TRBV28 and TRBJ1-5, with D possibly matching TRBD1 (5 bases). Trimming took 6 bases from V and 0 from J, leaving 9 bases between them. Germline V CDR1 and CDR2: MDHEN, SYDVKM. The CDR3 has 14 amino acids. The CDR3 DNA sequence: TGTGCCAGCAGGCAGGGCTATAGCAATCAGCCCCAGCATTTT. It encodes CASRQGYSNQPQHF.